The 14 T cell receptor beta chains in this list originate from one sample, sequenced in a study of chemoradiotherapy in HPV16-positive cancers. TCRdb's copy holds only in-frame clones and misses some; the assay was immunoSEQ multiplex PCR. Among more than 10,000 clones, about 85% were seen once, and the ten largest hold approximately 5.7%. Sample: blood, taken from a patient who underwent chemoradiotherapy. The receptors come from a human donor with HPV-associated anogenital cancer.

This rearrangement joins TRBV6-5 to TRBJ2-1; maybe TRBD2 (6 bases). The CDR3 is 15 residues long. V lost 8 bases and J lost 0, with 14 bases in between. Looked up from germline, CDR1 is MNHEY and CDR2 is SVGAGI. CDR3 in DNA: TGTGCCAGCCGAGCCTCGGGAGTCTCCTACAATGAGCAGTTCTTC. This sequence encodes CASRASGVSYNEQFF.

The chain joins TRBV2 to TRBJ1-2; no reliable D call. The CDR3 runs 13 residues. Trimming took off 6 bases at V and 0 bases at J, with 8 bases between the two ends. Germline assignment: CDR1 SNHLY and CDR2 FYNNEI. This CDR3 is CASSSGTNYGYTF. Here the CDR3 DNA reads TGTGCCAGCAGCAGCGGGACTAACTATGGCTACACCTTC.

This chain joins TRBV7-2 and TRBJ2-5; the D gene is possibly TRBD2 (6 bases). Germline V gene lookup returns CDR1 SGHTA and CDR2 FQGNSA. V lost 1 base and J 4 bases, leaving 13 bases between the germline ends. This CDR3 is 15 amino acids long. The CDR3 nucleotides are TGTGCCAGCAGCTTAGACTTCGGGGGTGGAGAGACCCAGTACTTC. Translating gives CASSLDFGGGETQYF. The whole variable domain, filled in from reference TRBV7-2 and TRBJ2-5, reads GAGVSQSPSNKVTEKGKDVELRCDPISGHTALYWYRQSLGQGLEFLIYFQGNSAPDKSGLPSDRFSAERTGGSVSTLTIQRTQQEDSAVYLCASSLDFGGGETQYFGPGTRLLVL.

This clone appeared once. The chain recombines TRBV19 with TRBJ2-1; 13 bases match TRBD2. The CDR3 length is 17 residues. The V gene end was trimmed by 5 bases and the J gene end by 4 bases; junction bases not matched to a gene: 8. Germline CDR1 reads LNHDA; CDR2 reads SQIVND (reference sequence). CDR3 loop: CASSLRLAGGPYNEQFF. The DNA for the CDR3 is TGTGCCAGTAGTCTCCGACTAGCGGGGGGACCATACAATGAGCAGTTCTTC.

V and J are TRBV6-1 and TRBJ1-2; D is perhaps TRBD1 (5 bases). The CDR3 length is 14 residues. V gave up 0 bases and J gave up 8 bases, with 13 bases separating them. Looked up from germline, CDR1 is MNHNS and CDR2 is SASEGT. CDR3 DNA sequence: TGTGCCAGCAGTGAAGCGGGGGGTTCTCAGGGCTACACCTTC. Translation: CASSEAGGSQGYTF.

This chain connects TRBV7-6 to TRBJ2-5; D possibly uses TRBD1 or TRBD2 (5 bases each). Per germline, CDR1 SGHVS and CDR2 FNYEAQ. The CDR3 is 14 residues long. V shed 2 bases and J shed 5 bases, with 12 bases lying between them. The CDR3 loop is CASSLIGAGETQYF. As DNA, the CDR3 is TGTGCCAGCAGCTTAATCGGGGCAGGGGAGACCCAGTACTTC.

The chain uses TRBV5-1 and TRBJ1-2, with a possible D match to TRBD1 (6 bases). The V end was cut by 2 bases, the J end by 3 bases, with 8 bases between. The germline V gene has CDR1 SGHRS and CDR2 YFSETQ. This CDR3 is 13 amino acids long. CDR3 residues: CASSLKGDYGYTF. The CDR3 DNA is TGCGCCAGCAGCTTAAAGGGGGACTATGGCTACACCTTC.

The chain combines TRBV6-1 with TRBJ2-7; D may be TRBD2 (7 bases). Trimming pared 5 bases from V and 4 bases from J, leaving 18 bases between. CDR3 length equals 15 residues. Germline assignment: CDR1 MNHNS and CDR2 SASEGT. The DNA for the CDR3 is TGTGCCAGCAGTCTCCAGGGAGGGGGAGGTTACGAGCAGTACTTC. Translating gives CASSLQGGGGYEQYF.

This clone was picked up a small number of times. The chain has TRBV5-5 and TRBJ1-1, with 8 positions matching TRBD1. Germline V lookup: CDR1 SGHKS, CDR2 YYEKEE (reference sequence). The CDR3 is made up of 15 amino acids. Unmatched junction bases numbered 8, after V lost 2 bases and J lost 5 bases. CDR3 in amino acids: CASSFSGGGGTEAFF. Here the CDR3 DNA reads TGTGCCAGCAGCTTCTCAGGGGGCGGGGGAACTGAAGCTTTCTTT. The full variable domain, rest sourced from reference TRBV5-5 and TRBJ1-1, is DAGVTQSPTHLIKTRGQQVTLRCSPISGHKSVSWYQQVLGQGPQFIFQYYEKEERGRGNFPDRFSARQFPNYSSELNVNALLLGDSALYLCASSFSGGGGTEAFFGQGTRLTVV.

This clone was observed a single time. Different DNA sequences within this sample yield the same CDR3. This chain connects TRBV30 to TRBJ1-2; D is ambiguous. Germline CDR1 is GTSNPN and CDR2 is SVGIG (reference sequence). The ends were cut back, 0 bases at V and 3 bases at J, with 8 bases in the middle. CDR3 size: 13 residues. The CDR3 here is CAWSVKGYYGYTF. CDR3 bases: TGTGCCTGGAGTGTGAAAGGATACTATGGCTACACCTTC.

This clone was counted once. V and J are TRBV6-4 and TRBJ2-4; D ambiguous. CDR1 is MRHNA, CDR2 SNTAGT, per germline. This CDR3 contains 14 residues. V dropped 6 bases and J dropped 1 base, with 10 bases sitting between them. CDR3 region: CASRGLSAKNIQYF. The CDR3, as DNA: TGTGCCAGCAGGGGGTTATCGGCCAAAAACATTCAGTACTTC.

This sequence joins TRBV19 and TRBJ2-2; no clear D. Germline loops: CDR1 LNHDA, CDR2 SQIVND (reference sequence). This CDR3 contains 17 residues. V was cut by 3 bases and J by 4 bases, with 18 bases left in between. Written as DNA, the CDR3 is TGTGCCAGTAGTATGGAATCAACGGCGCCGGGCACCGGGGAGCTGTTTTTT. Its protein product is CASSMESTAPGTGELFF.

CDR3 in DNA: TGTGCCAGCAGTTACTCGATTGGGGGCTATGGCTACACCTTC. This translates into CASSYSIGGYGYTF. The chain has TRBV6-5 and TRBJ1-2, with a tentative D call TRBD1 (5 bases). The V end lost 0 bases, the J end lost 4 bases, and 9 bases lay between the germline ends. The germline V gene has CDR1 MNHEY and CDR2 SVGAGI. There are 14 residues in the CDR3.

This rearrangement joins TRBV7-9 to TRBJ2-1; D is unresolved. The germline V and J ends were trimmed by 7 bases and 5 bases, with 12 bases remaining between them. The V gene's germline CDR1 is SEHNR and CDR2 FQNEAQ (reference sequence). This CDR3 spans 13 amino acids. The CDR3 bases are TGTGCCAGCAACCGAGGCGGCGACAATGAGCAGTTCTTC. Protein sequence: CASNRGGDNEQFF.